Shown below are 2 T cell receptor beta chains from a single sample sequenced in a study of cytomegalovirus exposure and HLA in healthy donors. The PCR made use of 60 Vbeta and 13 Jbeta primers. Assay: immunoSEQ multiplex PCR; the TCRdb copy retains only in-frame clones and omits some. The sample holds about 150,000 clones, around two thirds seen once. The sequenced sample was PBMCs. Receptor source: a woman aged 18 to 35 in good health and CMV-seronegative.

This clone occurred a few times. J is TRBJ2-3 and V is TRBV9, with 8 positions matching TRBD2. This CDR3 comprises 16 residues. CDR1 is SGDLS and CDR2 is YYNGEE in the germline V gene. V gave up 0 bases and J gave up 0 bases; unmatched junction bases: 3. CDR3 nucleotide sequence: TGTGCCAGCAGCGTAGTTAGCGGGACTAGCACAGATACGCAGTATTTT. Amino acid sequence: CASSVVSGTSTDTQYF.

The rearrangement links TRBV5-8 to TRBJ2-2; TRBD2 agrees at 11 bases. The CDR3 covers 17 residues. V was pared by 0 bases and J by 4 bases, with 5 bases of the junction left unmatched. Looked up from germline, CDR1 is SGHTS and CDR2 is YDEGEE. CDR3 amino acids: CASSLASTSGSTGELFF. CDR3 DNA sequence: TGTGCCAGCAGCTTGGCTAGTACTAGCGGGAGCACCGGGGAGCTGTTTTTT.